This T cell receptor (beta chain) was captured in a study of response to subunit inactivated influenza vaccine. Regarding the study as a whole: Each seasonal influenza vaccination, the authors suggested, recruits few new T cells.

With respect to this clonotype: As yet, its antigen is unknown.

TCRdb redid the calling of the RT-PCR reads with MiXCR, one entry per CDR3 protein. The table lists 500,000 or so distinct CDR3 sequences, 16% of them singletons. The CDR3 is made up of 15 amino acids. Germline V gives CDR1 SGHDT, CDR2 YYEEEE. Trimming removed 0 bases from V and 7 bases from J; junction bases left unmatched: 6. The specimen comprised CD4+ T cells sorted from PBMCs, sampled less than 30 months after vaccination. This TCR was sampled from a man aged 45 to 70 who received an inactivated influenza vaccine. The chain carries TRBV5-6 and TRBJ2-1; the match to TRBD1 covers 8 bases. CDR3 amino acids: CASSLVDRELNEQFF. In DNA form, the CDR3 reads TGTGCCAGCAGCTTGGTGGACAGGGAGTTAAATGAGCAGTTCTTC.